This T cell receptor (beta chain) was obtained from a study of cytomegalovirus exposure and HLA in healthy donors. The CDR3 has 16 amino acids. The junction had 4 bases not matched to a gene; V was cut back by 2 bases and J by 0 bases. Germline V gene data show CDR1 as SGHNT and CDR2 as YYREEE (reference sequence). A word on this clone: Its antigen is currently unknown.

Study-level findings and limits: Within a later analysis, the majority of CMV-associated TCR beta chains appeared HLA-restricted. Immune exposure data for these donors was limited to CMV serostatus. Testing in vitro showed a few CMV-associated chains specific for CMV antigens.

It was with 60 Vbeta and 13 Jbeta primers that the PCR ran. Generated by immunoSEQ multiplex PCR, the TCRdb table keeps only in-frame clones and is missing some. This sample's clone table lists approximately 170,000 clones. The chain uses TRBV5-4 and TRBJ1-2; 10 bases map to TRBD1. The source of this sequence is a woman in her late teens or twenties in good health and CMV-seropositive. The sequencing input was PBMCs. The CDR3 sequence: CASSLEGQGSNYGYTF. The DNA for the CDR3 is TGTGCCAGCAGCTTAGAGGGACAGGGGTCTAACTATGGCTACACCTTC.